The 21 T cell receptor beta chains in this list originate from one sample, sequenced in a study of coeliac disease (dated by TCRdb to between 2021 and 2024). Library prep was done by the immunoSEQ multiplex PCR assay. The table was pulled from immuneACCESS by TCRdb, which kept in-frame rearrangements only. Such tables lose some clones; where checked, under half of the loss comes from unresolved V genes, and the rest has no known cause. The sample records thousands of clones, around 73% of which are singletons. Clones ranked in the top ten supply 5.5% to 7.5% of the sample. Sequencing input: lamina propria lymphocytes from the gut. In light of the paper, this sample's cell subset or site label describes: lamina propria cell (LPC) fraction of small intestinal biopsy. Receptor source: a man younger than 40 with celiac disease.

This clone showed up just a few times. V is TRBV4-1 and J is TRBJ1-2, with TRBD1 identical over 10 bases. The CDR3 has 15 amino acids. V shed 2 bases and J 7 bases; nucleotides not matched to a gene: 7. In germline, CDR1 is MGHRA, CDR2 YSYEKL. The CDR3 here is CASSQSTGGIFGYTF. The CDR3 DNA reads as TGCGCCAGCAGCCAATCGACAGGGGGCATTTTTGGCTACACCTTC.

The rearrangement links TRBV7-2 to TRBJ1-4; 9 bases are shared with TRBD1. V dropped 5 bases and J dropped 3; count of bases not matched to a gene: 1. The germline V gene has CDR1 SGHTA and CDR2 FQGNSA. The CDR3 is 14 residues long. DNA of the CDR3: TGTGCCAGCAGCCGGGACAGGGCTAATGAAAAACTGTTTTTT. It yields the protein CASSRDRANEKLFF.

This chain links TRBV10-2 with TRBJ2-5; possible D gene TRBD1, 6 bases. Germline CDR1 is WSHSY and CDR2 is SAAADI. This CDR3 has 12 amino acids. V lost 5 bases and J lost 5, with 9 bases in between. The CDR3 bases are TGCGCCAGCAGTACAGGGTTGGAGACCCAGTACTTC. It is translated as CASSTGLETQYF.

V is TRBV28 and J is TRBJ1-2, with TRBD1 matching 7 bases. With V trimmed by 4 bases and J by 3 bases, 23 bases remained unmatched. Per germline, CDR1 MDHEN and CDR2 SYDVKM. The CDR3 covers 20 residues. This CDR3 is CASSSIYYYPQGEEDYGYTF. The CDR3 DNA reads TGTGCCAGCAGTTCTATTTATTATTATCCCCAGGGGGAGGAAGACTATGGCTACACCTTC.

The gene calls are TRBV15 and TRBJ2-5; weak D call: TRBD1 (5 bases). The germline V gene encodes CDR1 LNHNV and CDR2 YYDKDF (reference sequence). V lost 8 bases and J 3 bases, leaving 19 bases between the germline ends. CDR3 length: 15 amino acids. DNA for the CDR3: TGTGCCACCCGGGCAGGGCTAGACTCCGAAGAGACCCAGTACTTC. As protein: CATRAGLDSEETQYF.

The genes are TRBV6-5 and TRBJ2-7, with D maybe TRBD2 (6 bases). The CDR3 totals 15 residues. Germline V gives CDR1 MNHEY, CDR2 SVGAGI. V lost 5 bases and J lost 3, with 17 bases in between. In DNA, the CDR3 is TGTGCCAGCAGTATTAGCGACGGGGGAGGCTACGAGCAGTACTTC. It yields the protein CASSISDGGGYEQYF.

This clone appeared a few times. CDR3 protein: CASSLEYGGNEYYGSYEQYF. As DNA, the CDR3 is TGTGCCAGCAGCTTAGAATACGGGGGGAATGAATATTACGGGTCCTACGAGCAGTACTTC. This chain connects TRBV13 to TRBJ2-7, with 7 positions matching TRBD2. V was pared by 1 base and J by 1 base, with 19 bases of the junction left unmatched. The germline CDR1 and CDR2 sequences are PRHDT and FYEKMQ (reference sequence). The CDR3 runs to 20 residues.

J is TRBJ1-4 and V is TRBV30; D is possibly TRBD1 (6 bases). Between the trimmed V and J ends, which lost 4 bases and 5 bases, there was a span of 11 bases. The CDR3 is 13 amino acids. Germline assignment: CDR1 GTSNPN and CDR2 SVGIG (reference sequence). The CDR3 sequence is CAWTTGPNEKLFF. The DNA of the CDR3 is TGTGCCTGGACAACAGGGCCCAATGAAAAACTGTTTTTT.

The CDR3 DNA sequence: TGCAGCGTTCGCCCCTTATGGCGGGAGCAGTTCTTC. This encodes CSVRPLWREQFF. The chain joins TRBV29-1 to TRBJ2-1; D not certain. The V end lost 5 bases, the J end lost 10 bases, and 15 bases lay between the germline ends. The CDR3 has 12 residues. Germline V lookup: CDR1 SQVTM, CDR2 ANQGSEA.

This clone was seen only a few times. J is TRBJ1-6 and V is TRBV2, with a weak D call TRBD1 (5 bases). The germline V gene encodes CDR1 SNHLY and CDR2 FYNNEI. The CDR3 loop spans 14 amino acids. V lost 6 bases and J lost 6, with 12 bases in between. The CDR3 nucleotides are TGTGCCAGCAGACAGGACGACCCTAATTCACCCCTCCACTTT. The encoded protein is CASRQDDPNSPLHF.

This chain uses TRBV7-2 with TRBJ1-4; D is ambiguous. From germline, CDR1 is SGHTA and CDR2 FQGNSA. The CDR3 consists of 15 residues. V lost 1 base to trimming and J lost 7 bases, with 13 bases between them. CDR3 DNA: TGTGCCAGCAGCTTAGTAGCGGGGTTAGGTGAAAAACTGTTTTTT. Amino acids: CASSLVAGLGEKLFF.

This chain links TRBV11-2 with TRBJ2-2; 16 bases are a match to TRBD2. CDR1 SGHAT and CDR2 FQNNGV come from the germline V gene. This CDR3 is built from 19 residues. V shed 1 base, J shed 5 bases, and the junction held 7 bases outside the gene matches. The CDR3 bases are TGTGCCAGCAGCTTAGTGGGACTAGCGGGGGGGCCGAGGACCGGGGAGCTGTTTTTT. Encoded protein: CASSLVGLAGGPRTGELFF.

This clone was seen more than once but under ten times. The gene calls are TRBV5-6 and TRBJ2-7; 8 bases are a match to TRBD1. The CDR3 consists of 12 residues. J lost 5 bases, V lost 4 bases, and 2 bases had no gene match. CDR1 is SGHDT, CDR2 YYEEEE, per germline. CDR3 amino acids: CASSDRGHEQYF. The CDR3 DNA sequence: TGTGCCAGCAGCGACAGGGGCCACGAGCAGTACTTC.

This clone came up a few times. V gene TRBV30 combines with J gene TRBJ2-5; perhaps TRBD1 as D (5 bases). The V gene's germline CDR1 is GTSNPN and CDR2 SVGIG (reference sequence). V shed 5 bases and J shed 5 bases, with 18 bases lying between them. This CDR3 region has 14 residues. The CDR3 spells CAWAQGWQSETQYF. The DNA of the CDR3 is TGTGCCTGGGCTCAGGGTTGGCAGTCTGAGACCCAGTACTTC.

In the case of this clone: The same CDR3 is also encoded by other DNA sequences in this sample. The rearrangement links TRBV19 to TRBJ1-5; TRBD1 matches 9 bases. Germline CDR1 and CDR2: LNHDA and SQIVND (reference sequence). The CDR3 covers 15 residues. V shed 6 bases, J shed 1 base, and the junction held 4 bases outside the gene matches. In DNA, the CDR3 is TGTGCCAGTAGGAAAGGACAGGGGAGCAATCAGCCCCAGCATTTT. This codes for CASRKGQGSNQPQHF.

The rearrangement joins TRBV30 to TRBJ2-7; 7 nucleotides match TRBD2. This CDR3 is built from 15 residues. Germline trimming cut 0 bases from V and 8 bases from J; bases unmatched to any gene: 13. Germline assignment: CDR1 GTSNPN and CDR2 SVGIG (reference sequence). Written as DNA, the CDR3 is TGTGCCTGGAGTGTCCTGATCGGCGGGAGCGGGAAGCAGTACTTC. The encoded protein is CAWSVLIGGSGKQYF. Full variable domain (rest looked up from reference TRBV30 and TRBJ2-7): SQTIHQWPATLVQPVGSPLSLECTVEGTSNPNLYWYRQAAGRGLQLLFYSVGIGQISSEVPQNLSASRPQDRQFILSSKKLLLSDSGFYLCAWSVLIGGSGKQYFGPGTRLTVT.

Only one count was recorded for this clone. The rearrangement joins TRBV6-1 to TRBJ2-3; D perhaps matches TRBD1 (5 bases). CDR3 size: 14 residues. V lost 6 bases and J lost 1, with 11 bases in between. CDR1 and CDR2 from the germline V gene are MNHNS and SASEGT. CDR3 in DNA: TGTGCCAGCAGGGATGACAGTGGCACAGATACGCAGTATTTT. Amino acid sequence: CASRDDSGTDTQYF.

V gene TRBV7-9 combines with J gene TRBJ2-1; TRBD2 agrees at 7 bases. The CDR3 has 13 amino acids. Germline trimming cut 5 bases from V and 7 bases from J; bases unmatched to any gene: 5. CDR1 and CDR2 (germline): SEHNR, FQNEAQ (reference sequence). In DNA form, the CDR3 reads TGTGCCAGCAGCACACTAGCGTCAAATGAGCAGTTCTTC. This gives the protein CASSTLASNEQFF.

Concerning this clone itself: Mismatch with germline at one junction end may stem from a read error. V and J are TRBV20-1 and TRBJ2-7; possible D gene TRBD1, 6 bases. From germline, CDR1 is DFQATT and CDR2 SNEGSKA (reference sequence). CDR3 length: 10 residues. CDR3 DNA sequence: TGCAGTGCTAGAGATCAAACAGGGAGCTTC. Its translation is CSARDQTGSF.

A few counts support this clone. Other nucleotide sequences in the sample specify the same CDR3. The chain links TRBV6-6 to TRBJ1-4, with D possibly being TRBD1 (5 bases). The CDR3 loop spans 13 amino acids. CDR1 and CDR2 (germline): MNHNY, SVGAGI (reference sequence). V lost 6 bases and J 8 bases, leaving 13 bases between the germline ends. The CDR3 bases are TGTGCCAGCAGCTACGGGACTGGCGAAAAACTGTTTTTT. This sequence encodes CASSYGTGEKLFF.

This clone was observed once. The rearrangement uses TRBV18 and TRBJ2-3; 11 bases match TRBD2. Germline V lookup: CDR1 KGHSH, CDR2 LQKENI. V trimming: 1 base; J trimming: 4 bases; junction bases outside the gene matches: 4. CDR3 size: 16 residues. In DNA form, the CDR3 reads TGTGCCAGCTCACCACGTACTAGCGGGGGAGCAGATACGCAGTATTTT. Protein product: CASSPRTSGGADTQYF.